Reported below is one T cell receptor (beta chain). Its cognate antigen has yet to be identified. One base away there is no much larger clone; base qualities are not given. V drops 5 bases and J drops 2 bases, leaving 13 bases in between. CDR1 is given as MNHEY and CDR2 as SVGEGT, both from the germline V gene. The CDR3 numbers 14 residues from cysteine through valine. CDR3 DNA only is kept here, 42 bases in frame from base 1. The collaborating institutions used their own protocols to collect whole blood in K2EDTA tubes. For TCRbeta analysis, collaborator samples were shipped as frozen whole blood, as isolated PBMCs, or as DNA extracted from either sample type. TCRbeta CDR3 regions were amplified from genomic DNA using the immunoSEQ Assay, a bias-controlled multiplex PCR. Per the original workflow: Nucleated cell counts per sample were estimated from amplification of reference gene primers within the assay. To quantify the absolute abundance of each unique TCRbeta CDR3 rearrangement, sequence reads were collapsed and filtered. For each sample, productive Simpson clonality was calculated as the square root of Simpson's diversity index across productive rearrangements. The source is immuneACCESS, and TCRdb retained only in-frame sequences with V and J called. Part of the clones is not carried over; for the studies checked, unresolved V genes explain less than half of this, and the remainder is unexplained. V and J calls plus clone size are reproduced from that table; the DNA served to infer D and trimming. The sample yields roughly 32,000 clones; approximately 89% were counted once. Of the sample, 35% to 45% is held by the ten largest clones.

The sample originates from a study of blood T cell repertoires in COVID-19 (dated by TCRdb to 2020 to 2022). With respect to the entire study: Samples from collaborators originated in the United States, Italy and Spain and spanned both the acute and convalescent phases of COVID-19. The material from the prospective study consisted of cDNA or gDNA derived from T cells, B-cell-depleted T cells, or PBMCs. The dataset comprised deeply sampled blood TCRbeta repertoires from subjects exposed to, actively infected with, or recovered from COVID-19. The repertoires were released in a freely available public database intended as a resource for research on the immune response to SARS-CoV-2. The samples were drawn from two sources: the first 160 participants of the ongoing ImmuneRACE study, and 1,200 or so subjects contributed by 6 global collaborators. A de-identified subject ID, COVID-19 status, age in years and sex were almost always included in the sample metadata. Where HLA class I and class II types were available, the types were taken from metadata supplied by the sample provider, not from assay-based typing.

Overall study outcomes, separate from this receptor: How much clinical and demographic metadata was included differed by source and by participant, and the metadata was provided uncurated.

The sequenced sample was peripheral blood. The receptor comes from a man in his 60s with active or convalescent COVID-19. The V and J genes are TRBV6-2 or TRBV6-3 and TRBJ2-7; no D gene can be assigned with confidence. DNA sequence: TGTGCCAGCAGTACCGCCTCAGGCACCTACGAGCAGTACGTC. This codes for CASSTASGTYEQYV.